Given below is one T cell receptor beta chain in context. Its target is unknown. The sample belongs to a study of T-cell memory formation after mild COVID-19. In the study overall: Each donor largely had its own TCR clusters. Study-level findings and limits: Whether day 37 second-wave clones are SARS-CoV-2-specific was not confirmed. Clones shrinking between day 15 and 85 showed a balanced CD4/CD8 split, and those that grew later tilted toward CD4+. Mostly located in CM and EM were contracting CD4+ clones, with contracting CD8+ clones located in EMRA.

Germline values: CDR1 KGHDR, CDR2 SFDVKD. V shed 3 bases and J shed 1 base, with 13 bases lying between them. CDR3 length: 16 residues. TCRdb itself ran the 5' RACE reads through MiXCR, one entry per CDR3 protein. The table shows a few hundred thousand distinct CDR3 sequences, with around 10% occurring only once. This clonotype was obtained from a man younger than 35 who had mild COVID-19 (a few samples of this study predate the infection). Cell type and time point are not known. Sequencing was performed on PBMCs or a T cell subset sorted from them (not recorded which). This chain links TRBV24-1 with TRBJ2-3, with D possibly matching TRBD1 (5 bases). The CDR3 DNA is TGTGCCACCAGTGATCCAGGGTTATCCCGCACAGATACGCAGTATTTT. This sequence encodes CATSDPGLSRTDTQYF.